The 27 T cell receptor beta chains presented below share a single source sample, sequenced in a study of T cells in Graves' hyperthyroidism and ophthalmopathy. RNA transcripts were the template for amplifying TCR beta CDR3 regions. HTBI primers were the set used in a first-round RT-PCR of the TCR CDR3. TCRdb independently ran MiXCR on the multiplex PCR reads; one entry per CDR3 protein. Of about 520,000 distinct CDR3 sequences listed, around a quarter were seen once; the top ten hold around 11%. Sequencing was done on a sample of blood. These TCRs come from a woman in her twenties or thirties with Graves' ophthalmopathy.

Many counts were recorded for this clonotype. The V call is TRBV12-3 or TRBV12-4, the J call TRBJ2-3; D not resolved. V shed 2 bases and J shed 0 bases, with 9 bases lying between them. The CDR3 spans 15 residues. This CDR3 is CASSLRRKSTDTQYF. CDR3 in DNA: TGTGCCAGCAGTTTACGTCGCAAAAGCACAGATACGCAGTATTTT.

The chain employs TRBV5-1 and TRBJ2-5; D gene uncertain. CDR3 length: 14 amino acids. V was cut by 0 bases and J by 2 bases, with 8 bases left in between. Germline V gives CDR1 SGHRS, CDR2 YFSETQ. The CDR3 coding sequence is TGCGCCAGCAGCTTGGACCCCAGTCAAGAGACCCAGTACTTC. Its translation: CASSLDPSQETQYF.

This clonotype was detected many times. The CDR3 nucleotides read TGTGCCTGGAGTGTGGGTGGAGAGACCCAGTACTTC. Protein sequence: CAWSVGGETQYF. The chain combines TRBV30 with TRBJ2-5; the D is unclear. This CDR3 is 12 amino acids long. Trimming removed 0 bases from V and 4 bases from J, with 6 bases in between. Germline CDR1 and CDR2: GTSNPN and SVGIG (reference sequence).

The J gene is TRBJ2-5, the V gene TRBV12-5, with 10 positions matching TRBD1. Looked up from germline, CDR1 is LGHNT and CDR2 is FRNRAP. The trim removed 3 bases at V and 5 bases at J, leaving 6 bases unmatched. The CDR3 is made up of 15 amino acids. CDR3 in DNA: TGTGCTAGTGGTTTAGGGACAGGGGAGTATGAGACCCAGTACTTC. It codes for CASGLGTGEYETQYF.

This clonotype was counted at least ten times. The genes are TRBV20-1 and TRBJ1-1; D ambiguous. Trimming removed 0 bases from V and 0 bases from J, with 14 bases in between. This CDR3 is built from 16 residues. Germline CDR1 DFQATT, CDR2 SNEGSKA (reference sequence). CDR3 sequence reads: CSARDRRESLNTEAFF. CDR3 sequence (DNA): TGCAGTGCTAGAGATCGAAGAGAATCATTGAACACTGAAGCTTTCTTT.

Many counts were recorded for this clonotype. The rearrangement uses TRBV28 and TRBJ2-7; D is possibly TRBD1 (5 bases). Trimming left V 8 bases short and J 1 base short, with 21 bases between. The CDR3 has 16 residues. Germline CDR1 MDHEN, CDR2 SYDVKM. CDR3 in amino acids: CASGEQAPRGSYEQYF. The CDR3 region has the DNA TGTGCCAGCGGGGAACAGGCCCCCCGTGGATCCTACGAGCAGTACTTC. Drawing the rest from reference TRBV28 and TRBJ2-7, the complete variable domain is DVKVTQSSRYLVKRTGEKVFLECVQDMDHENMFWYRQDPGLGLRLIYFSYDVKMKEKGDIPEGYSVSREKKERFSLILESASTNQTSMYLCASGEQAPRGSYEQYFGPGTRLTVT.

This clonotype was seen ten or more times. The rearrangement uses TRBV2 and TRBJ2-7; D may correspond to TRBD1 or TRBD2 (6 bases each). V lost 4 bases and J 7 bases, leaving 17 bases between the germline ends. Looked up from germline, CDR1 is SNHLY and CDR2 is FYNNEI. The length of the CDR3 is 14 residues. CDR3 in amino acids: CASSGQGRMMEQYF. The CDR3 region has the DNA TGTGCCAGCAGTGGGCAGGGGAGGATGATGGAGCAGTACTTC.

As concerns this clonotype: A single base separates this from a much larger clone, so it may be a read error. J is TRBJ1-1 and V is TRBV6-1, with D possibly matching TRBD1 (6 bases). The CDR3 has 16 amino acids. From germline, CDR1 is MNHNS and CDR2 SASEGT. CDR3 nucleotide sequence: TGTGCCAGCAGCCCCAGCCCCGGACAGATGAACGCTGAAGCTTTCTTT. This translates into CASSPSPGQMNAEAFF.

Only a few counts were recorded for this clonotype. The chain couples TRBV6-2 or TRBV6-3 to TRBJ2-2; D may be TRBD2 (5 bases). Trimming removed 2 bases from V and 1 base from J, with 14 bases in between. This CDR3 comprises 17 residues. Germline CDR1 is MNHEY and CDR2 is SVGEGT. The CDR3 region is CASSYPGIDLNTGELFF. The CDR3 nucleotides are TGTGCCAGCAGTTACCCCGGGATCGATCTGAACACCGGGGAGCTGTTTTTT.

The table lists this clonotype with many counts. The chain is built from TRBV6-1 and TRBJ1-2; 9 bases fit TRBD1. Looked up from germline, CDR1 is MNHNS and CDR2 is SASEGT. The CDR3 consists of 18 residues. V shed 0 bases, J shed 4 bases, and the junction held 12 bases outside the gene matches. The CDR3 loop is CASSEAPTGGRIIYGYTF. Written as DNA, the CDR3 is TGTGCCAGCAGTGAAGCGCCGACAGGGGGGCGGATTATCTATGGCTACACCTTC.

The genes are TRBV7-2 and TRBJ1-3; D possibly corresponds to TRBD1 (5 bases). Germline loops: CDR1 SGHTA, CDR2 FQGNSA. Trimming left V 5 bases short and J 4 bases short, with 15 bases between. The CDR3 has 15 residues. In DNA form, the CDR3 reads TGTGCCAGCAGCCGGGACGCTCGCCAGGGAAACACCATATATTTT. It encodes CASSRDARQGNTIYF.

This clonotype was seen only a few times. The V and J genes are TRBV12-3 or TRBV12-4 and TRBJ2-7, with D hard to call. This CDR3 contains 13 residues. The V gene lost 3 bases and the J gene lost 0 bases, with 6 bases spanning the gap. The CDR3 here is CASSFLLSYEQYF. The CDR3 nucleotides read TGTGCCAGCAGTTTCCTGCTCTCCTACGAGCAGTACTTC.

The sample holds many counts of this clonotype. The V and J genes are TRBV7-9 and TRBJ2-5; the match to TRBD2 covers 13 bases. The J segment lost 5 bases and the V segment lost 7 bases, leaving 7 bases of the junction unmatched. Looked up from germline, CDR1 is SEHNR and CDR2 is FQNEAQ (reference sequence). CDR3 length equals 15 residues. The CDR3, as DNA: TGTGCCAGCACCCGGACTAGCGGGGGCGGGGAGACCCAGTACTTC. Translation gives CASTRTSGGGETQYF.

This clonotype showed up many times. The V and J genes are TRBV28 and TRBJ2-5; TRBD2 matches 10 bases. Germline V CDR1 and CDR2: MDHEN, SYDVKM. The V and J ends lost 7 bases and 2 bases, in that order; junction bases with no gene match: 7. CDR3 length equals 15 residues. The CDR3 loop is CASTPSSGGQETQYF. The CDR3 bases are TGTGCCAGCACCCCCAGTAGCGGGGGGCAAGAGACCCAGTACTTC. The full variable domain, in which reference TRBV28 and TRBJ2-5 provide the parts outside the CDR3, is DVKVTQSSRYLVKRTGEKVFLECVQDMDHENMFWYRQDPGLGLRLIYFSYDVKMKEKGDIPEGYSVSREKKERFSLILESASTNQTSMYLCASTPSSGGQETQYFGPGTRLLVL.

The rearrangement uses TRBV6-1 and TRBJ1-5; tentatively, D is TRBD1 (6 bases). CDR1 is MNHNS, CDR2 SASEGT, per germline. The CDR3 is made up of 14 amino acids. V gave up 7 bases and J gave up 9 bases, with 19 bases separating them. CDR3 nucleotides: TGTGCCAGCACCGCCGGGGGGGCCAGCCGGCCCCAGCATTTT. Translated, it gives CASTAGGASRPQHF.

This clonotype was seen repeatedly, ten times or more. J is TRBJ1-2 and V is TRBV6-5, with D maybe TRBD1 (5 bases). The CDR3 runs to 13 residues. Deletions cut 4 bases from V and 1 base from J, with 7 bases between. CDR1 and CDR2 from the germline V gene are MNHEY and SVGAGI. The CDR3 region is CASSWDRNYGYTF. The DNA for the CDR3 is TGTGCCAGCAGTTGGGACCGTAACTATGGCTACACCTTC.

This clonotype came up many times. A much larger clone lies one base from this, so it may be a read error. This rearrangement joins TRBV2 to TRBJ2-7; D could derive from TRBD1 or TRBD2 (5 bases each). V lost 6 bases to trimming and J lost 4 bases, with 10 bases between them. The CDR3 totals 12 residues. Germline V gives CDR1 SNHLY, CDR2 FYNNEI. CDR3 protein: CASRGDGYEQYF. DNA of the CDR3: TGTGCCAGCAGAGGGGACGGGTACGAGCAGTACTTC.

This clonotype has at least ten counts. The chain couples TRBV10-3 to TRBJ2-5; TRBD2 agrees at 14 bases. The germline V gene encodes CDR1 ENHRY and CDR2 SYGVKD. The J segment lost 1 base and the V segment lost 6 bases, leaving 1 base of the junction unmatched. The CDR3 runs to 15 residues. CDR3 DNA: TGTGCCATCAGAGGGACTAGCGGGGGCCAAGAGACCCAGTACTTC. Translated, it gives CAIRGTSGGQETQYF.

The rearrangement links TRBV19 to TRBJ1-2; the D is unclear. The CDR3 runs to 14 residues. Trimming pared 5 bases from V and 7 bases from J, leaving 17 bases between. Germline assignment: CDR1 LNHDA and CDR2 SQIVND (reference sequence). The CDR3 here is CASSPGGPLFGYTF. CDR3 in DNA: TGTGCCAGTAGTCCGGGCGGGCCGTTGTTTGGCTACACCTTC.

A few counts support this clonotype. The chain is built from TRBV6-2 or TRBV6-3 and TRBJ2-2; TRBD2 aligns across 10 bases. The germline V gene has CDR1 MNHEY and CDR2 SVGEGT. The J segment lost 4 bases and the V segment lost 5 bases, leaving 19 bases of the junction unmatched. The CDR3 length is 20 residues. This CDR3 is CASSHQTPVTSGATTGELFF. CDR3 sequence (DNA): TGTGCCAGCAGTCACCAGACCCCGGTCACTAGCGGGGCGACCACCGGGGAGCTGTTTTTT.

This clonotype has a count of ten or more. This chain joins TRBV9 and TRBJ2-5, with TRBD2 identical over 10 bases. V lost 0 bases and J lost 1; bases outside the gene matches: 3. This CDR3 comprises 16 residues. From germline, CDR1 is SGDLS and CDR2 YYNGEE. Here the CDR3 reads CASSVVASGGQETQYF. The CDR3 DNA sequence: TGTGCCAGCAGCGTAGTGGCTAGCGGGGGCCAAGAGACCCAGTACTTC.

This clonotype was detected many times. The J gene is TRBJ1-2, the V gene TRBV9, with TRBD1 matching over 7 bases. This CDR3 has 13 residues. The V and J ends lost 0 bases and 7 bases, in that order; junction bases with no gene match: 3. From germline, CDR1 is SGDLS and CDR2 YYNGEE. CDR3 sequence: CASSVEAGGGYTF. The CDR3 coding sequence is TGTGCCAGCAGCGTAGAGGCAGGGGGTGGCTACACCTTC.

This clonotype occurred many times. The rearrangement uses TRBV7-2 and TRBJ1-1; no clear D gene. The CDR3 is 12 amino acids. CDR1 is SGHTA, CDR2 FQGNSA, per germline. The V end lost 3 bases, the J end lost 11 bases, and 13 bases lay between the germline ends. The CDR3 region has the DNA TGTGCCAGCAGCTTCCCGGGTCAGAGGGCTTTCTTT. It translates to CASSFPGQRAFF.

The CDR3 bases are TGTGCCAGCAGTATTGGGACTAGCGGAAAGACCCAGTACTTC. Translated: CASSIGTSGKTQYF. The chain links TRBV6-1 to TRBJ2-5; the match to TRBD2 covers 11 bases. The CDR3 length is 14 residues. With V trimmed by 5 bases and J by 6 bases, 5 bases remained unmatched. Germline lookup yields CDR1 MNHNS and CDR2 SASEGT.

The chain carries TRBV20-1 and TRBJ1-5, with 9 bases aligning to TRBD1. The CDR3 sequence is 18 residues long. J was trimmed by 5 bases and V by 3 bases; bases with no gene match: 17. Germline loops: CDR1 DFQATT, CDR2 SNEGSKA (reference sequence). The CDR3 DNA reads as TGCAGTGCTAGGATCCCGGCCGGGACAGGGCTTAGGCATCAGCCCCAGCATTTT. This encodes CSARIPAGTGLRHQPQHF.

This clonotype was seen many times. The CDR3 sequence: CASSSGTGEQPQHF. The DNA for the CDR3 is TGCGCCAGCAGCTCCGGGACAGGGGAACAGCCCCAGCATTTT. The chain joins TRBV5-1 to TRBJ1-5; 10 nucleotides align to TRBD1. The CDR3 extends over 14 amino acids. Germline CDR1 is SGHRS and CDR2 is YFSETQ. J lost 7 bases, V lost 3 bases, and 4 bases had no gene match.

This clonotype was counted ten times or more. J is TRBJ2-7 and V is TRBV10-1; D unresolved. The germline V gene encodes CDR1 WNHNN and CDR2 SYGVQD (reference sequence). The CDR3 totals 15 residues. V was shortened by 3 bases and J by 5 bases, with 17 bases between the two germline ends. The CDR3 spells CASSDDLSDVNEQYF. The CDR3 DNA reads as TGCGCCAGCAGTGATGATCTATCGGATGTCAACGAGCAGTACTTC.